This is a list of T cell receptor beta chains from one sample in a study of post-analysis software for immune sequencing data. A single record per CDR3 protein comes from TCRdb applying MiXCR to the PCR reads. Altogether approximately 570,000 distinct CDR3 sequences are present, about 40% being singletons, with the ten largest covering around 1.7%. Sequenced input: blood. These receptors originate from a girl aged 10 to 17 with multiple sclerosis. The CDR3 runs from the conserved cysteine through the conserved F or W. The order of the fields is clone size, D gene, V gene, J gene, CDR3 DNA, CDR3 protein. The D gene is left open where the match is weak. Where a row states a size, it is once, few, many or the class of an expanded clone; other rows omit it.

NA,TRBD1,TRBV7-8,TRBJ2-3,TGTGCCAGCAGCCCTTGGACAGGGGCAGATACGCAGTATTTT,CASSPWTGADTQYF
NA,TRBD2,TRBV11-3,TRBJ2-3,TGTGCCAGCAGCTTCTCCCGGTTAGCGGGGGGCACAGATACGCAGTATTTT,CASSFSRLAGGTDTQYF
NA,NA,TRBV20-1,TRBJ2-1,TGCAGTGCTAGGGGCAGAGAGCAGTTCTTC,CSARGREQFF
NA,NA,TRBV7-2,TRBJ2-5,TGTGCCAGCAGCTACCAGAGGGGGAGCGGAGAGACCCAGTACTTC,CASSYQRGSGETQYF
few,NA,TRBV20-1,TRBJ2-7,TGCAGTGCTAGCCTCGGCTACGAGCAGTACTTC,CSASLGYEQYF
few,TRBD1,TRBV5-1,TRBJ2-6,TGCGCCAGCAGCCCCCGGGACAGCTCTGGGGCCAACGTCCTGACTTTC,CASSPRDSSGANVLTF
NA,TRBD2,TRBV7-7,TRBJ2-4,TGTGCTAGCAGACCAGACGGGACTAGCTCAGTCCTGTCCAAAAACATTCAGTACTTC,CASRPDGTSSVLSKNIQYF
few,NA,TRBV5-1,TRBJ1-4,TGCGCCAGCAGCTTCGTAGGGGGAACTAATGAAAAACTGTTTTTT,CASSFVGGTNEKLFF
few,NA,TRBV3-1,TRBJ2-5,TGTGCCAGCAGCTCTTCGAGGGCACCCTGGGAGACCCAGTACTTC,CASSSSRAPWETQYF
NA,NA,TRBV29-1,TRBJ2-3,TGCAGCGTTGCTCTCGGCCTTCTTCAGGCAGATACGCAGTATTTT,CSVALGLLQADTQYF
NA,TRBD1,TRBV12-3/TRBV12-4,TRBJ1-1,TGTGCCAGCAGTTCGGCAGGGGGTGCTATGAACACTGAAGCTTTCTTT,CASSSAGGAMNTEAFF
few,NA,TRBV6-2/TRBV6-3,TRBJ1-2,TGTGCCAGCAGTTATATTGACCTTCGGACTAACTATGGCTACACCTTC,CASSYIDLRTNYGYTF
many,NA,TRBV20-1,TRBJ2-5,TGCAGGGAGGTTAAGGGAGAGACCCAGTACTTC,CREVKGETQYF
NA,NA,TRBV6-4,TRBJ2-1,TGTGCCAGCAGTGGAATAGCGGCCACCTACAATGAGCAGTTCTTC,CASSGIAATYNEQFF
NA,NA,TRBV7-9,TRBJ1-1,TGTGCCAGCAGCTTAGGCAGCCGTGAAGCTTTCTTT,CASSLGSREAFF
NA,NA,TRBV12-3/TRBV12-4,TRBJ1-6,TGTGCCAGCAGTTTAACGGTCGCGTATAATTCACCCCTCCACTTT,CASSLTVAYNSPLHF
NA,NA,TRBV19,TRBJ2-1,TGTGCCAGTCGTAGTCGGGTAAGGAGCCCCTACAATGAGCAGTTCTTC,CASRSRVRSPYNEQFF
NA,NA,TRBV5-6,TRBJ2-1,TGTGCCAGCAGCCTCCGACGGGAGCCACCTGAGCAGTTCTTC,CASSLRREPPEQFF
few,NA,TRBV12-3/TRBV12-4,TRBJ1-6,TGTGCCAGCAGTCCGCGTGGGCGCTATAATTCACCCCTCCACTTT,CASSPRGRYNSPLHF
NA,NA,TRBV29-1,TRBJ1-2,TGCAGCGTTGAAGGACATAACTATGGCTACACCTTC,CSVEGHNYGYTF
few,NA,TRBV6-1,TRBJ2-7,TGTGCCAGCAGTGAGGGCCCGGCAGGGGTCACCTATGAGCAGTACTTC,CASSEGPAGVTYEQYF
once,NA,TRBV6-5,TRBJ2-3,TGTGCCACTTCCCTCCGGGATCCAGCGAGAGATACGCAGTATTTT,CATSLRDPARDTQYF
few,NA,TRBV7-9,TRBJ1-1,TGTGCCAGCAGCCCGGGCGGAGGGGCCACTGAAGCTTTCTTT,CASSPGGGATEAFF